These 28 T cell receptor beta chains were all obtained from the same sample, sequenced in a study of blood T cell repertoires in COVID-19. Here immunoSEQ multiplex PCR was the method, and the copy in TCRdb shows in-frame clones only, minus some. The top ten clones hold around 0.92% of a sample with around 460,000 clones, approximately 90% of them seen once. The sequencing sample was made of peripheral blood. These receptors were obtained from a man aged 18 to 29 with COVID-19, enrolled during active disease.

The table lists this clone with a few counts. The V call is TRBV7-6, the J call TRBJ2-2, with a weak D call TRBD2 (6 bases). This CDR3 has 16 residues. Germline CDR1 SGHVS, CDR2 FNYEAQ. The V end was cut by 1 base, the J end by 3 bases, with 12 bases between. In DNA, the CDR3 is TGTGCCAGCAGCTTAGAGGTAGCGGTCTACACCGGGGAGCTGTTTTTT. Its protein product is CASSLEVAVYTGELFF.

A single count supports this clone. The chain links TRBV6-6 to TRBJ2-5, with TRBD1 matching over 7 bases. The CDR3 is made up of 14 amino acids. J lost 2 bases, V lost 6 bases, and 6 bases had no gene match. Germline CDR1 and CDR2: MNHNY and SVGAGI (reference sequence). The DNA for the CDR3 is TGTGCCAGCAGGGACAGGTCGTATCAAGAGACCCAGTACTTC. Its protein product is CASRDRSYQETQYF.

The gene calls are TRBV19 and TRBJ2-4; tentative D call: TRBD2 (5 bases). Between the trimmed V and J ends, which lost 6 bases and 7 bases, there was a span of 16 bases. This CDR3 has 14 amino acids. CDR1 and CDR2 (germline): LNHDA, SQIVND (reference sequence). The CDR3 DNA reads TGTGCCAGTAGAGACCTAGTTTCGGGGAACATTCAGTACTTC. Translation gives CASRDLVSGNIQYF.

This sequence joins TRBV5-1 and TRBJ2-3, with a possible D match to TRBD2 (6 bases). Germline CDR1 reads SGHRS; CDR2 reads YFSETQ. This CDR3 contains 14 residues. The ends were cut back, 0 bases at V and 3 bases at J, with 8 bases in the middle. CDR3 amino acids: CASSLGRETDTQYF. The CDR3 nucleotides are TGCGCCAGCAGCTTGGGACGGGAGACAGATACGCAGTATTTT.

V usage is TRBV4-2 and J usage is TRBJ1-4, with unresolved D. The CDR3 is made up of 15 amino acids. Trimming left V 1 base short and J 4 bases short, with 10 bases between. The germline CDR1 and CDR2 sequences are LGHNA and YNFKEQ. CDR3 DNA: TGTGCCAGCAGCCAAGGTCCCGGTGATAATGAAAAACTGTTTTTT. As protein: CASSQGPGDNEKLFF.

This chain uses TRBV11-2 with TRBJ2-7; D may be TRBD2 (5 bases). This CDR3 contains 14 residues. The V end was cut by 1 base, the J end by 2 bases, with 9 bases between. CDR1 SGHAT and CDR2 FQNNGV come from the germline V gene. CDR3 coding DNA: TGTGCCAGCAGCTTAGGGGAGTGGGCCTACGAGCAGTACTTC. Its translation is CASSLGEWAYEQYF. Variable domain in full (rest from reference TRBV11-2 and TRBJ2-7): EAGVAQSPRYKIIEKRQSVAFWCNPISGHATLYWYQQILGQGPKLLIQFQNNGVVDDSQLPKDRFSAERLKGVDSTLKIQPAKLEDSAVYLCASSLGEWAYEQYFGPGTRLTVT.

As for this clone: Other DNA sequences in the same sample also yield this CDR3. V and J are TRBV7-2 and TRBJ1-1; possible D gene TRBD1, 6 bases. The V gene lost 4 bases and the J gene lost 1 base, with 7 bases spanning the gap. Germline CDR1 and CDR2: SGHTA and FQGNSA. This CDR3 is built from 13 residues. The CDR3 is CASSSDRNTEAFF. CDR3 DNA sequence: TGTGCCAGCAGCTCGGACAGGAACACTGAAGCTTTCTTT.

The CDR3 region is CASRREGLYEQYF. In DNA form, the CDR3 reads TGTGCCAGCAGGCGGGAGGGGCTCTACGAGCAGTACTTC. The chain is built from TRBV2 and TRBJ2-7, with 9 bases identical to TRBD2. Per germline, CDR1 SNHLY and CDR2 FYNNEI. This CDR3 is 13 amino acids long. The junction had 3 bases not matched to a gene; V was cut back by 6 bases and J by 3 bases.

The rearrangement uses TRBV2 and TRBJ2-7; D remains unclear. The V and J ends lost 3 bases and 5 bases respectively, with 8 bases between them. CDR1 SNHLY and CDR2 FYNNEI come from the germline V gene. This CDR3 contains 12 residues. CDR3 in DNA: TGTGCCAGCAGTGACGAGTCTCACGAGCAGTACTTC. It specifies CASSDESHEQYF.

The chain links TRBV6-5 to TRBJ1-1, with TRBD1 matching 8 bases. Per germline, CDR1 MNHEY and CDR2 SVGAGI. The CDR3 has 13 residues. Germline trimming cut 8 bases from V and 4 bases from J; bases unmatched to any gene: 6. CDR3 residues: CASGGQAGTEAFF. CDR3 nucleotide sequence: TGTGCCAGCGGGGGACAGGCGGGCACTGAAGCTTTCTTT.

This chain connects TRBV27 to TRBJ2-7; 7 bases are a match to TRBD2. Trimming removed 3 bases from V and 4 bases from J; junction bases left unmatched: 12. CDR1 is MNHEY and CDR2 is SMNVEV in the germline V gene (reference sequence). The CDR3 covers 16 residues. CDR3: CASSLTLAVSSYEQYF. The CDR3 nucleotides read TGTGCCAGCAGTTTGACTCTAGCGGTGTCTTCGTACGAGCAGTACTTC.

The CDR3 DNA sequence: TGTGCCAGCTCACCCCTACGGTCGGGACAGAATAATTCACCCCTCCACTTT. Amino acids: CASSPLRSGQNNSPLHF. V usage is TRBV18 and J usage is TRBJ1-6; 7 bases map to TRBD1. This CDR3 has 17 residues. V was clipped by 3 bases and J by 5 bases; unmatched bases: 10. Germline V CDR1 and CDR2: KGHSH, LQKENI.

V usage is TRBV7-9 and J usage is TRBJ2-3; a weak D match, TRBD1 (6 bases). Germline loops: CDR1 SEHNR, CDR2 FQNEAQ (reference sequence). V was trimmed by 6 bases and J by 2 bases, leaving 9 bases between them. The CDR3 consists of 13 residues. The chain's CDR3 is CASRWDITDTQYF. CDR3 DNA sequence: TGTGCCAGCAGATGGGACATCACAGATACGCAGTATTTT.

The chain uses TRBV4-2 and TRBJ2-1; TRBD2 matches 10 bases. The V segment lost 0 bases and the J segment 6 bases; nucleotides outside the gene matches: 5. The CDR3 has 16 residues. Germline V gives CDR1 LGHNA, CDR2 YNFKEQ. The CDR3 DNA reads as TGTGCCAGCAGCCAAGATCCAGCGGGGGGGGGCAATGAGCAGTTCTTC. Amino acids: CASSQDPAGGGNEQFF.

The chain joins TRBV7-9 to TRBJ2-2; TRBD1 agrees at 7 bases. Per the germline V gene, CDR1 is SEHNR and CDR2 is FQNEAQ (reference sequence). This CDR3 contains 15 residues. The V segment lost 5 bases and the J segment 6 bases; nucleotides outside the gene matches: 9. CDR3 DNA sequence: TGTGCCAGCAGCCGACGACAGGGTAGGCCCGGGGAGCTGTTTTTT. Residues: CASSRRQGRPGELFF.

The rearrangement joins TRBV19 to TRBJ2-1, with 10 bases identical to TRBD1. This CDR3 has 15 residues. Per the germline V gene, CDR1 is LNHDA and CDR2 is SQIVND (reference sequence). With 6 bases clipped from V and 6 bases from J, the junction kept 8 bases outside the gene matches. The DNA of the CDR3 is TGTGCCAGTAGCACCGGGACAGGGGCCATCAATGAGCAGTTCTTC. Its protein is CASSTGTGAINEQFF.

The rearrangement uses TRBV15 and TRBJ2-5, with D maybe TRBD2 (5 bases). CDR3 size: 15 residues. Germline V gene data show CDR1 as LNHNV and CDR2 as YYDKDF (reference sequence). V was pared by 3 bases and J by 5 bases, with 16 bases between. CDR3: CATSSHTSPGETQYF. The CDR3 DNA follows: TGTGCCACCAGCAGTCATACTTCTCCGGGGGAGACCCAGTACTTC.

The J gene is TRBJ1-5, the V gene TRBV10-2; tentatively, D is TRBD1 (6 bases). CDR3 length: 14 residues. V lost 3 bases and J lost 5, with 11 bases in between. Germline CDR1 WSHSY, CDR2 SAAADI. The chain's CDR3 is CASSDRTVDQPQHF. CDR3 in DNA: TGCGCCAGCAGTGATCGGACAGTTGATCAGCCCCAGCATTTT.

This chain joins TRBV5-4 and TRBJ2-3, with TRBD2 matching 8 bases. The germline V gene has CDR1 SGHNT and CDR2 YYREEE (reference sequence). This CDR3 has 15 residues. The V segment lost 4 bases and the J segment 0 bases; nucleotides outside the gene matches: 4. In DNA form, the CDR3 reads TGTGCCAGCAGCCTCCCGGGGGGGAGCACAGATACGCAGTATTTT. Protein product: CASSLPGGSTDTQYF.

The rearrangement uses TRBV7-9 and TRBJ2-1; a possible D gene is TRBD1 (5 bases). CDR3 length: 13 amino acids. Trimming shortened V by 1 base and J by 5 bases, and 6 bases separated the two germline ends. Germline V gene data show CDR1 as SEHNR and CDR2 as FQNEAQ (reference sequence). CDR3 protein: CASSLGQNNEQFF. In nucleotides, the CDR3 is TGTGCCAGCAGCTTAGGACAGAACAATGAGCAGTTCTTC.

In nucleotides, the CDR3 is TGTGCCAGCAGCTTAGATCGGGGACTAGCGGGAGACACCTACGAGCAGTACTTC. Translation: CASSLDRGLAGDTYEQYF. This rearrangement joins TRBV11-2 to TRBJ2-7, with TRBD2 matching over 14 bases. The CDR3 length is 18 residues. V gave up 0 bases and J gave up 2 bases; unmatched junction bases: 6. Germline CDR1 and CDR2: SGHAT and FQNNGV.

V and J are TRBV6-4 and TRBJ1-3; TRBD1 might be the D (5 bases). This CDR3 is built from 17 residues. Germline CDR1 reads MRHNA; CDR2 reads SNTAGT. The V gene lost 6 bases and the J gene lost 0 bases, with 18 bases spanning the gap. In nucleotides, the CDR3 is TGTGCCAGCAGCAACCCGGGGGGGGAAAACTCTGGAAACACCATATATTTT. This sequence encodes CASSNPGGENSGNTIYF.

The chain carries TRBV9 and TRBJ2-1; 7 positions agree with TRBD1. CDR1 and CDR2 (germline): SGDLS, YYNGEE. J lost 1 base, V lost 3 bases, and 4 bases had no gene match. The CDR3 is 15 amino acids. The CDR3 DNA sequence: TGTGCCAGCAGCGGCGACAGGGCATCCTACAATGAGCAGTTCTTC. Translating it yields CASSGDRASYNEQFF.

The chain couples TRBV11-3 to TRBJ2-5, with 11 bases identical to TRBD1. The CDR3 contains 13 residues. V shed 9 bases, J shed 4 bases, and the junction held 4 bases outside the gene matches. Germline loops: CDR1 SGHNT, CDR2 YENEEA. The CDR3 nucleotides read TGTGCCAGTACGGGACAGGGGGTAGAGACCCAGTACTTC. Protein product: CASTGQGVETQYF.

This clone was observed a handful of times. The rearrangement links TRBV6-5 to TRBJ1-5; the match to TRBD1 covers 8 bases. Germline trimming cut 8 bases from V and 0 bases from J; bases unmatched to any gene: 3. Germline V CDR1 and CDR2: MNHEY, SVGAGI. This CDR3 comprises 14 residues. The CDR3 spells CASWTGPSNQPQHF. The CDR3 nucleotides are TGTGCCAGCTGGACAGGGCCTAGCAATCAGCCCCAGCATTTT.

This chain joins TRBV18 and TRBJ2-1; maybe TRBD1 (5 bases). Trimming left V 2 bases short and J 6 bases short, with 17 bases between. There are 16 residues in the CDR3. Germline V gives CDR1 KGHSH, CDR2 LQKENI. The CDR3 loop is CASSPGPGPAGNEQFF. The CDR3 DNA follows: TGTGCCAGCTCACCAGGTCCAGGGCCCGCCGGCAATGAGCAGTTCTTC.

The chain couples TRBV13 to TRBJ2-7; D is uncertain. This CDR3 is built from 14 residues. Trimming pared 2 bases from V and 2 bases from J, leaving 10 bases between. Germline lookup yields CDR1 PRHDT and CDR2 FYEKMQ (reference sequence). The DNA for the CDR3 is TGTGCCAGCAGCTTATTTACTCGAACCTACGAGCAGTACTTC. Translation gives CASSLFTRTYEQYF.

The genes are TRBV29-1 and TRBJ1-2; D unclear. V was trimmed by 5 bases and J by 0 bases, leaving 10 bases between them. Germline assignment: CDR1 SQVTM and CDR2 ANQGSEA. The CDR3 length is 13 residues. The CDR3 sequence: CSVPRGSNYGYTF. The CDR3 nucleotides read TGCAGCGTTCCACGGGGATCTAACTATGGCTACACCTTC.